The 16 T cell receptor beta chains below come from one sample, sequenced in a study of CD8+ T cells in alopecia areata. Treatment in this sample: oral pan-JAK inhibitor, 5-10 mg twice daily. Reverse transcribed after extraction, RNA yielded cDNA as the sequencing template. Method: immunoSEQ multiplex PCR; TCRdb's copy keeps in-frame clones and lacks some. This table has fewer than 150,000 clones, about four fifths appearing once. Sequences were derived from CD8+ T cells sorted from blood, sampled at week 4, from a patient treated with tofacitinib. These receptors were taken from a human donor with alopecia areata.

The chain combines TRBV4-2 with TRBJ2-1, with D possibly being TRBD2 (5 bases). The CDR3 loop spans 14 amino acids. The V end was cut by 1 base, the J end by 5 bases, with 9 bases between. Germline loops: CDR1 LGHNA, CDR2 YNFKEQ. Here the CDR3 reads CASSQGEGHNEQFF. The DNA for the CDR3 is TGTGCCAGCAGCCAAGGTGAGGGCCACAATGAGCAGTTCTTC.

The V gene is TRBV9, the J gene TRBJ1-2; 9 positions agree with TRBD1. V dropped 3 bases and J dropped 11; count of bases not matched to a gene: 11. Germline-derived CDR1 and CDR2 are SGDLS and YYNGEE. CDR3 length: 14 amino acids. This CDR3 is CASSALQGASGYTF. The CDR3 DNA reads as TGTGCCAGCAGCGCCCTACAGGGGGCTTCTGGATACACCTTC.

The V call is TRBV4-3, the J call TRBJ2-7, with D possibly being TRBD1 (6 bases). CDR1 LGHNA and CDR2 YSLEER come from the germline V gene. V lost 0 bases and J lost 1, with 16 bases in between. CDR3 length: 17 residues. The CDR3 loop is CASSQDVQGWYSYEQYF. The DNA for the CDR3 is TGCGCCAGCAGCCAAGACGTACAGGGATGGTATTCCTACGAGCAGTACTTC.

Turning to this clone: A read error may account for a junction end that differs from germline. The chain's CDR3 is CAWGPGTGELFF. The CDR3 DNA reads TGTGCCTGGGGACCAGGGACCGGCGAGCTGTTTTTT. The J gene is TRBJ2-2, the V gene TRBV30; D assignment may be TRBD1 or TRBD2 (5 bases each). The CDR3 is made up of 12 amino acids. Per the germline V gene, CDR1 is GTSNPN and CDR2 is SVGIG (reference sequence). Variable domain in full (rest from reference TRBV30 and TRBJ2-2): SQTIHQWPATLVQPVGSPLSLECTVEGTSNPNLYWYRQAAGRGLQLLFYSVGIGQISSEVPQNLSASRPQDRQFILSSKKLLLSDSGFYLCAWGPGTGELFFGEGSRLTVL.

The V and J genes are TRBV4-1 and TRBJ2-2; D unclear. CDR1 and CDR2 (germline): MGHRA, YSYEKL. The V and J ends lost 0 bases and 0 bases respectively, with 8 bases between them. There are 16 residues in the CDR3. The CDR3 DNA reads TGCGCCAGCAGCCAAGAAGAGGCAGCGAACACCGGGGAGCTGTTTTTT. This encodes CASSQEEAANTGELFF.

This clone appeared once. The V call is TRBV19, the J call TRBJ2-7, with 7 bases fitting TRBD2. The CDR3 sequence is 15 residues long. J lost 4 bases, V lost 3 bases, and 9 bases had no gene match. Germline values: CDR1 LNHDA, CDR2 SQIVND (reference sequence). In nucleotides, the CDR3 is TGTGCCAGTAGTATCGGAGCGGGGTCCGGGTACGAGCAGTACTTC. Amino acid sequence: CASSIGAGSGYEQYF.

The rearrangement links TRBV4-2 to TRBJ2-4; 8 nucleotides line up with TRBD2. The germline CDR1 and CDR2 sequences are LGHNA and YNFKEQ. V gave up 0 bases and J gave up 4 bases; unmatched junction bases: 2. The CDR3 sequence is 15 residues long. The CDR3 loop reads CASSQELAAKNIQYF. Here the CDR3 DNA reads TGTGCCAGCAGCCAAGAACTAGCGGCGAAAAACATTCAGTACTTC.

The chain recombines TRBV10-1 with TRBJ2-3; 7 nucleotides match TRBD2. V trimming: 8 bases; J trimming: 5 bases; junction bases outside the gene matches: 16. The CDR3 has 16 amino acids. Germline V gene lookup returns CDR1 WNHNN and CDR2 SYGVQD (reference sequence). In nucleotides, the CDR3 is TGCGCCAGCTTCCTAGGAGGAGCGGGGCTAATAGATACGCAGTATTTT. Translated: CASFLGGAGLIDTQYF.

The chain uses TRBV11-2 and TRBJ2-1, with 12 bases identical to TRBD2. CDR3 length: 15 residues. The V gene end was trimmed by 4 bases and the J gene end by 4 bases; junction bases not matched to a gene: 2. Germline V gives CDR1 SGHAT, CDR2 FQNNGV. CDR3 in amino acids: CASSSGTSGYNEQFF. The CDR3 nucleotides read TGTGCCAGCAGCTCCGGGACTAGCGGGTACAATGAGCAGTTCTTC.

The CDR3 nucleotides are TGTGCCAGCAGTTACCACAATACAGGGGGCTATGGCTACACCTTC. As protein: CASSYHNTGGYGYTF. The gene calls are TRBV6-5 and TRBJ1-2; 8 nucleotides match TRBD1. In germline, CDR1 is MNHEY, CDR2 SVGAGI. CDR3 size: 15 residues. V was clipped by 2 bases and J by 4 bases; unmatched bases: 6.

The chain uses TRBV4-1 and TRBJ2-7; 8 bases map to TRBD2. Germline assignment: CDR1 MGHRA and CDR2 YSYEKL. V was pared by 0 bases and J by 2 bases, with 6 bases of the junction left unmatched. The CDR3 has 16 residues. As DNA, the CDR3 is TGCGCCAGCAGCCAAGATGGGTCGGGACTAGCCTACGAGCAGTACTTC. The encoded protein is CASSQDGSGLAYEQYF.

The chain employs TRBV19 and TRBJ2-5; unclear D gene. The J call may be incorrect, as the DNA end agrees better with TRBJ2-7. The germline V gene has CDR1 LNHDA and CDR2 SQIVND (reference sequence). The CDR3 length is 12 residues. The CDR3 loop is CASSPGPYEQYF. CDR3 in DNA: TGTGCCAGTAGTCCCGGACCCTACGAGCAGTACTTC.

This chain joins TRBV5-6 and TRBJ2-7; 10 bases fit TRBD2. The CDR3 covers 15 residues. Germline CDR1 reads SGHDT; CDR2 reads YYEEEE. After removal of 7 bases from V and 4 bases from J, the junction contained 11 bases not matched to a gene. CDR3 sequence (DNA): TGTGCCAGCGGCCCGCTTAGCGGGGGGAGGTACGAGCAGTACTTC. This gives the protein CASGPLSGGRYEQYF.

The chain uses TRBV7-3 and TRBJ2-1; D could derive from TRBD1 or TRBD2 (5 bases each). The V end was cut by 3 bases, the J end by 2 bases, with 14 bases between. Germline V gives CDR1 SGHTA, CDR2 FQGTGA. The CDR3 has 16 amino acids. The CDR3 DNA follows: TGTGCCAGCAGCTTGGGTGTGAGGGGCCCCTACAATGAGCAGTTCTTC. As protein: CASSLGVRGPYNEQFF.

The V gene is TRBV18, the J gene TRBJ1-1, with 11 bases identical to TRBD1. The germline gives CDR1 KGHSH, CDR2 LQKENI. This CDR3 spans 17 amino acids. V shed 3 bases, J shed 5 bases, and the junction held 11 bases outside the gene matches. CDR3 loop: CASSPDWTGGLGTEAFF. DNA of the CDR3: TGTGCCAGCTCACCGGACTGGACAGGGGGCTTGGGAACTGAAGCTTTCTTT.

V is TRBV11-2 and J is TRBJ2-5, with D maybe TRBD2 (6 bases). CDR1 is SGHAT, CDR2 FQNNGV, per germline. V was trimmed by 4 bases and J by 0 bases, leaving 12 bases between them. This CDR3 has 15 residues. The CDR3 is CASSYTSWYQETQYF. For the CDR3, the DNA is TGTGCCAGCAGCTACACTAGCTGGTACCAAGAGACCCAGTACTTC. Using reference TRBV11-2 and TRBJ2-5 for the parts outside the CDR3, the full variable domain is EAGVAQSPRYKIIEKRQSVAFWCNPISGHATLYWYQQILGQGPKLLIQFQNNGVVDDSQLPKDRFSAERLKGVDSTLKIQPAKLEDSAVYLCASSYTSWYQETQYFGPGTRLLVL.